The clone carrying this TCR beta chain was seen many times. Its antigen remains unknown. The junction departs from germline at one end; a sequencing error may be responsible. The CDR3 contains 14 residues. In germline, CDR1 is MDHEN, CDR2 SYDVKM. These data originate in a study of T-cell reconstitution after alpha-beta-depleted transplantation in children. General study results and limits: Newly made T cells mostly supplied T-cell counts and diversity one year after transplant. Two months or so post-transplant, alpha-beta T cells reportedly derived from several hundred expanded graft clones.

Unique molecular identifiers were used to barcode this TCRbeta library. Using its own MiXCR run on the PCR reads, TCRdb lists one record per CDR3 protein. There are 490,000 or so distinct CDR3 sequences in the sample; about 10% occur only once, and about 2% lies in the top ten. This material consisted of PBMCs, taken before TCRalphabeta/CD19-depleted stem cell transplant. This receptor was identified in a child between 2 and 9 years old with inherited bone marrow failure, due to receive a stem cell transplant. This chain joins TRBV28 and TRBJ1-3, with D possibly matching TRBD1 (5 bases). The chain's CDR3 is CAITKPGSKHLIFF. The CDR3 region has the DNA TGTGCCATTACCAAACCAGGGTCGAAACACCTTATATTTTTT.